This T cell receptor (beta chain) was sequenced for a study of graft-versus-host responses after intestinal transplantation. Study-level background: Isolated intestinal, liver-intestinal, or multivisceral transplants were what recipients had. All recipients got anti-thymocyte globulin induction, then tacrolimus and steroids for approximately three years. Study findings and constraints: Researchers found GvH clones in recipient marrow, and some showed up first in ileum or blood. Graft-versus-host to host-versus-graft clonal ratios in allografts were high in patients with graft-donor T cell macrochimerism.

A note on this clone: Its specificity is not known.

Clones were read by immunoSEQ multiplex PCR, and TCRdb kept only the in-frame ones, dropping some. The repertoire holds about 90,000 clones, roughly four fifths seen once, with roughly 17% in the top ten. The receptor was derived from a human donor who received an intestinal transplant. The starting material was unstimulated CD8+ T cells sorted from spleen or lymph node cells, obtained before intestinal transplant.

CDR3 DNA sequence: TGTGCCAGCAGTTACTTCAGGGGTGGGGACTATGGCTACACCTTC. It is translated as CASSYFRGGDYGYTF. The chain recombines TRBV6-5 with TRBJ1-2, with D perhaps TRBD1 (6 bases). Germline V gene lookup returns CDR1 MNHEY and CDR2 SVGAGI. The CDR3 consists of 15 residues. V shed 1 base and J shed 3 bases, with 12 bases lying between them.